This TCR beta chain was captured by sequencing in a study of T cells after yellow fever vaccination. Across the whole study: SMART-Seq v4 Ultra Low Input prepared libraries from low-cell fractions. Whole-study results and caveats: Re-detected after boosting: most primary clones, about 96% of CD4 and roughly 88% of CD8. Among all clonotypes, a small share was observed in both CD4 and CD8 compartments.

Of note for this clonotype: Its matching antigen is unknown.

Germline V CDR1 and CDR2: LGHNA, YSLEER. The CDR3 has 15 amino acids. V gave up 0 bases and J gave up 4 bases, with 12 bases separating them. Generation of TCR cDNA used 5'RACE template switching (which added a universal primer site and UMIs). Each CDR3 protein gets one entry after TCRdb re-called the 5' RACE reads with MiXCR. The sample has approximately 300,000 distinct CDR3 sequences; 8.5% to 9% are singletons. The origin of this receptor is a man aged 18 to 29 who received the YFV17D yellow fever vaccine. Source: PBMCs, taken on the day of the first yellow fever vaccination. This chain uses TRBV4-3 with TRBJ1-1; D not resolved. CDR3 in DNA: TGCGCCAGCAGCCAAGATAAGGAGAGGATCACTGAAGCTTTCTTT. Translated: CASSQDKERITEAFF.